This paragraph reports one TCR beta chain. The sample belongs to a study of blood T cell repertoires in COVID-19. In the study overall: There were acute and convalescent COVID-19 samples, and they came from the United States, Italy and Spain. T cells, B-cell-depleted T cells, or PBMCs provided the cDNA or gDNA that served as material.

Germline V gene sequence: CDR1 SGDLS, CDR2 YYNGEE. Trimming took 5 bases from V and 4 from J; bases not matched to a gene: 4. The CDR3 length is 14 residues. As handled by the study authors: Amplification of reference gene primers was used by the study to estimate nucleated cell counts. TCRdb keeps only in-frame clones here, not all; method: immunoSEQ multiplex PCR. V, J and clone size were drawn from that table, and D and trimming were deduced from the DNA. The sample comprises 55,000 to 65,000 clones, 65% to 80% of which are singletons, and approximately 3.5% rests with the top ten. The chain combines TRBV9 with TRBJ2-2; 8 bases align to TRBD2. The clonotype was recovered from a man aged 60-69 years with acute or convalescent COVID-19. Sequenced input: peripheral blood. CDR3 DNA sequence: TGTGCCAGCAGAGCGGGAGAGGGCACCGGGGAGCTGTTTTTT. It specifies CASRAGEGTGELFF.